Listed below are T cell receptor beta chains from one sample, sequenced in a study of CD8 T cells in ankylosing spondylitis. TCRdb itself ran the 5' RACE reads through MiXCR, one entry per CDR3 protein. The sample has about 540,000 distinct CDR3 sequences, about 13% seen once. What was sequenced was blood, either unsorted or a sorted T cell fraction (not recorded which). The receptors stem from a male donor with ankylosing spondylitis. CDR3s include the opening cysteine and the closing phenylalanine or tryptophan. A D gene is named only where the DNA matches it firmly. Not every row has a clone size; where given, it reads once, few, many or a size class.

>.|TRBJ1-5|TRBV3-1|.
TGTGCCAGCAGCCAAGATCTTAGGGTGGGCAATCAGCCCCAGCATTTT
CASSQDLRVGNQPQHF
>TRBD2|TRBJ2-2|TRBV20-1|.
TGCAGTGCTAGAGTACGCGGGAGGAACACCGGGGAGCTGTTTTTT
CSARVRGRNTGELFF
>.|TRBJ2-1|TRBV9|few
TGTGCCAGCAGCGTAGGGGGCGGCGGGACCACCTACAATGAGCAGTTCTTC
CASSVGGGGTTYNEQFF
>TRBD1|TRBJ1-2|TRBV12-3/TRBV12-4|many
TGTGCCAGCAGAAAGGACAGGGGACTTGGCTACACCTTC
CASRKDRGLGYTF
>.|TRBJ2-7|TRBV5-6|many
TGTGCCAGCAGCCCTTTTATAGGTCCGGACGAGCAGTACTTC
CASSPFIGPDEQYF
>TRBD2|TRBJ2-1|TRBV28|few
TGTGCCAGCAGTCCTATTGGGGGACTAGCGGGAGAGCAGTTCTTC
CASSPIGGLAGEQFF
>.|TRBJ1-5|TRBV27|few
TGTGCCAGCAGTTTCCAAGATCAGCCCCAGCATTTT
CASSFQDQPQHF
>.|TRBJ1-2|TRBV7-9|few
TGTGCCAGCAGCTTAGAGCGATCGGGTGGCTACACCTTC
CASSLERSGGYTF
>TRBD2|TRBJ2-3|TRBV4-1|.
TGCGCCAGCAGCCAGCGTCTAGCGGGACCAGATACGCAGTATTTT
CASSQRLAGPDTQYF
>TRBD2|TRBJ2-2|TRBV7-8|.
TGTGCCAGCAGCTTACCGGGAGGGGTAACCGGGGAGCTGTTTTTT
CASSLPGGVTGELFF
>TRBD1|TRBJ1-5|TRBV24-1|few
TGTGCCACCAGTGAATCGGGACAGGGGGTAGTTCAGCCCCAGCATTTT
CATSESGQGVVQPQHF
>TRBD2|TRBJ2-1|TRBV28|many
TGTGCCACCAGAAGCGGGAGCTCCTACAATGAGCAGTTCTTC
CATRSGSSYNEQFF
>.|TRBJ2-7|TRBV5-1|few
TGCGCCAGCAGCTTGGCGGGGACTCCCTACCCCTACGAGCAGTACTTC
CASSLAGTPYPYEQYF
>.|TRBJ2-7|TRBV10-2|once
TGCGCCAGCAGTGTGGCGGCAACCTACGAGCAGTACTTC
CASSVAATYEQYF
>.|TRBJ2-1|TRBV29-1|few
TGCAGCGTCAAGACCATTACCTACAATGAGCAGTTCTTC
CSVKTITYNEQFF
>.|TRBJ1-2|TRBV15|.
TGTGCCACCAGCAGAGATCGGTGGGACCCTCGGGGCTACACCTTC
CATSRDRWDPRGYTF
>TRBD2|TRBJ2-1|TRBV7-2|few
TGTGCCAGCAGCTTAGGGCCTAGCGGGTACAATGAGCAGTTCTTC
CASSLGPSGYNEQFF
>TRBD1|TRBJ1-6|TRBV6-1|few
TGTGCCAGCAGTCCGGGACAGGCGGCTGGGGCTTCCTATAATTCACCCCTCCACTTT
CASSPGQAAGASYNSPLHF
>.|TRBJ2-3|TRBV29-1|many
TGCAGCGTTCATTCATCAGATACGCAGTATTTT
CSVHSSDTQYF
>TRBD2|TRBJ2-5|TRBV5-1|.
TGCGCCAGCACCCCTGGAGGGACTAGAGGCGATCTGGGAGAGACCCAGTACTTC
CASTPGGTRGDLGETQYF
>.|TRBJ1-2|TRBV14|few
TGTGCCAGCAGTCCCCAGCCGTACTATGGCTACACCTTC
CASSPQPYYGYTF
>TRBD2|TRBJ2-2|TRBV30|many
TGTGCCTGGAGTTCGGGACTAGCGGGATTCACCGGGGAGCTGTTTTTT
CAWSSGLAGFTGELFF
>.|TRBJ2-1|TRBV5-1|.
TGCGCCAGCAGCTTCACGACTAACAATGAGCAGTTCTTC
CASSFTTNNEQFF
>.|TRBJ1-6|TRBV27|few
TGTGCCAGCAGTTTGAGGGGCGTATCTGGAAATAATTCACCCCTCCACTTT
CASSLRGVSGNNSPLHF
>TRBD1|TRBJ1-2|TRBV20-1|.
TGCAGTGCTAGAGAGGGGACAGGTGAACCGTATTTTTATGGCTACACCTTC
CSAREGTGEPYFYGYTF
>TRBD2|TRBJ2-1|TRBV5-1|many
TGCGCCAGCAGTCGTCGTAGCGGGAGCTCCTACAATGAGCAGTTCTTC
CASSRRSGSSYNEQFF
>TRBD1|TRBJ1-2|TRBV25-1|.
TGTGCCTACCGTGGGACAGGGGAAGATGGCTACACCTTC
CAYRGTGEDGYTF
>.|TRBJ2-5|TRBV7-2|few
TGTGCCAGCAGCTTCAAGAAAGAGACCCAGTACTTC
CASSFKKETQYF
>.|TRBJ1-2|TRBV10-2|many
TGCGCCAGCACCGAGGGGGGGGTAGAAGGCTACACCTTC
CASTEGGVEGYTF
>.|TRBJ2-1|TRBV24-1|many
TGTGCCACCAGTGATGAAGGGAGACATCGGAACAATGAGCAGTTCTTC
CATSDEGRHRNNEQFF
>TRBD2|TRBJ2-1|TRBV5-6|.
TGTGCCAGCAGCCCACTAGCGGGAGAGCCCAAGGGGGAGCAGTTCTTC
CASSPLAGEPKGEQFF
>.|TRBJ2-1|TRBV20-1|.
TGCAGTGCTAGATCCACAGAGGCCAATGAGCAGTTCTTC
CSARSTEANEQFF
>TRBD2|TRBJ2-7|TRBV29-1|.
TGCAGCGCCGGACTAGCGGGCTTAAAGGGGTCCTACGAGCAGTACTTC
CSAGLAGLKGSYEQYF
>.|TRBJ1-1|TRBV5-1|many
TGCGCCAGCAGCTTCACAGCTATGAACACTGAAGCTTTCTTT
CASSFTAMNTEAFF
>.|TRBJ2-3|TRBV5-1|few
TGCGCCAGCAGCTTGGCGAACCGCCCAGGAGATACGCAGTATTTT
CASSLANRPGDTQYF
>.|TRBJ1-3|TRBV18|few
TGTGCCAGCTCACCTAGGCCAGACCCTGGAAACACCATATATTTT
CASSPRPDPGNTIYF
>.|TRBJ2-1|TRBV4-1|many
TGCGCCAGCAGCCAAGCCCGGGCCCCAAAGGGCTACAATGAGCAGTTCTTC
CASSQARAPKGYNEQFF
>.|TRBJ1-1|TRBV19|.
TGTGCCAGTAGGGGGACCTTTTCCCCGAGGACTGAAGCTTTCTTT
CASRGTFSPRTEAFF
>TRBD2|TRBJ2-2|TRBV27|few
TGTGCCAGCAGTTCAGCGGGAGGGGCCACCGGGGAGCTGTTTTTT
CASSSAGGATGELFF
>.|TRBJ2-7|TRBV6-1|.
TGTGCCAGCTCGGCGGCGTATTTCTCCTACGAGCAGTACTTC
CASSAAYFSYEQYF
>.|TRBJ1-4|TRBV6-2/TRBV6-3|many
TGTGCCAGCAGCCTGTCCGGAAAACTGTTTTTT
CASSLSGKLFF
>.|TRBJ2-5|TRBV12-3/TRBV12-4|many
TGTGCCAGCAGGAAACAGGGATCGCACCAAGAGACCCAGTACTTC
CASRKQGSHQETQYF
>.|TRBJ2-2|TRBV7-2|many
TGTGCCAGCAGCCCCCACGGGATCCCCGGGGAGCTGTTTTTT
CASSPHGIPGELFF
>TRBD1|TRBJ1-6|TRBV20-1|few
TGCAGTGCTAGGGGGGACAGGGGAGGTTCACCCCTCCACTTT
CSARGDRGGSPLHF
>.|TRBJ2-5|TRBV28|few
TGTGCCAGCAGTCCGATGGACAGCCAAGAGACCCAGTACTTC
CASSPMDSQETQYF
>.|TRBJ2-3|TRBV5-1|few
TGCGCCAGCAGCTCACGACAGGCCGATAGCACAGATACGCAGTATTTT
CASSSRQADSTDTQYF
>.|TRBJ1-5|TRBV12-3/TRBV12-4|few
TGTGCCAGCAGTTCATTAGACAGGAGCAATCAGCCCCAGCATTTT
CASSSLDRSNQPQHF
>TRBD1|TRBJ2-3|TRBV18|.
TGTGCCAGCTCACCACGCGGGACAGGTCTTGGGACGCAGTATTTT
CASSPRGTGLGTQYF
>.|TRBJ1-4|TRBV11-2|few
TGTGCCAGCAGCCCTGTGCGGGTTGGGGCGGGGGGAGAAAAACTGTTTTTT
CASSPVRVGAGGEKLFF
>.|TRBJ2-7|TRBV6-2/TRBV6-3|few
TGTGCCAGCAGTCTGGGGACCCAGTCTTCCTACGAGCAGTACTTC
CASSLGTQSSYEQYF
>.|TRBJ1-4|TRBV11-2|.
TGTGCCAGCAGCTTAGTGACCGGACAGTCAAATGAAAAACTGTTTTTT
CASSLVTGQSNEKLFF
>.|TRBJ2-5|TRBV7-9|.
TGTGCCAGCAGCTTAACAACGGGCAACCAAGAGACCCAGTACTTC
CASSLTTGNQETQYF
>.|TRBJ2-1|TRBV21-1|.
TGCGGAGCGGCGGGAGAGTCCAATGAGCAGTTCTTC
CGAAGESNEQFF
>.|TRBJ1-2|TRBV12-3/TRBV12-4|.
TGTGCCAGCAGTTTCGACAGAACTTTCTATGGCTACACCTTC
CASSFDRTFYGYTF
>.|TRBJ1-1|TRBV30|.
TGTGCCTGGAGTGTGGAGACGGTGAACACTGAAGCTTTCTTT
CAWSVETVNTEAFF
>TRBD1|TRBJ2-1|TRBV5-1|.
TGCGCCAGCAGCTTGTTACCCCGGACAGGGAGCGGACAGGAGCAGTTCTTC
CASSLLPRTGSGQEQFF
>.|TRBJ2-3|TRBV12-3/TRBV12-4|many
TGTGCCAGCAGTTTCAGCAGCTTCACGCAGTATTTT
CASSFSSFTQYF
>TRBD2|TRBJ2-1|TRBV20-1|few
TGCAGTGCTAGAGATCTGAGGGGCGGGAGTGAAAATGAGCAGTTCTTC
CSARDLRGGSENEQFF
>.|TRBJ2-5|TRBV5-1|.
TGCGCCAGCAGCTTAAACCTGGCCCAAGAGACCCAGTACTTC
CASSLNLAQETQYF